This T cell receptor beta chain is from a study of blood T cell repertoires in COVID-19. Using immunoSEQ multiplex PCR, the repertoire was profiled, and TCRdb retains in-frame clones only, with some absent. The sample holds about 200,000 clones, 88% seen once. Sequenced sample: peripheral blood. This receptor was obtained from a man between 35 and 55 years old with active or convalescent COVID-19.

In nucleotides, the CDR3 is TGCGCCAGCAGCCAAGACAGAACAGACACTAGCACAGATACGCAGTATTTT. Protein sequence: CASSQDRTDTSTDTQYF. This chain connects TRBV4-3 to TRBJ2-3, with D unresolved. The CDR3 covers 17 residues. Trimming removed 0 bases from V and 0 bases from J, with 13 bases in between. Germline CDR1 LGHNA, CDR2 YSLEER.